Listed below are T cell receptor beta chains from one sample, sequenced in a study of blood T cells in healthy people across ages. A single record per CDR3 protein comes from TCRdb applying MiXCR to the 5' RACE reads. The sample holds 650,000 to 950,000 distinct CDR3 sequences, under 55% seen once. Sequences were obtained from blood. The receptors shown here come from a man aged 60 to 69 in good health. CDR3s include the opening cysteine and the closing phenylalanine or tryptophan. D genes are given only for firm matches. Size is stated for part of the rows, as once, few or many counts, or as a class when the clone is expanded.

v_gene	abundance	j_gene	d_gene	CDR3aa	CDR3nt
TRBV24-1	NA	TRBJ2-1	TRBD2	CATSDRAGGNNEQFF	TGTGCCACCAGTGATAGGGCGGGGGGTAACAATGAGCAGTTCTTC
TRBV20-1	NA	TRBJ1-1	NA	CSARTPWADGARGTEAFF	TGCAGTGCTCGGACCCCTTGGGCGGACGGGGCCAGAGGCACTGAAGCTTTCTTT
TRBV28	NA	TRBJ1-1	TRBD1	CASSSAGGGSTEAFF	TGTGCCAGCAGTTCGGCAGGGGGAGGGAGCACTGAAGCTTTCTTT
TRBV2	NA	TRBJ1-1	TRBD1	CASSETRGYTEAFF	TGTGCCAGCAGTGAAACCAGGGGGTACACTGAAGCTTTCTTT
TRBV6-1	NA	TRBJ1-2	NA	CASRTGMEDYGYTF	TGTGCCAGCAGAACAGGGATGGAAGACTATGGCTACACCTTC
TRBV5-5	NA	TRBJ1-1	NA	CASSLRSGASQNTEAFF	TGTGCCAGCAGCTTGAGATCCGGTGCGTCCCAAAACACTGAAGCTTTCTTT
TRBV7-2	few	TRBJ2-3	NA	CASSRPSTDTQYF	TGTGCCAGCTCTAGACCTAGCACAGATACGCAGTATTTT
TRBV5-1	few	TRBJ2-6	NA	CASSLDGSSYSGANVLTF	TGCGCCAGCAGCTTGGACGGGAGTTCCTACTCTGGGGCCAACGTCCTGACTTTC
TRBV3-1	NA	TRBJ1-4	NA	CASTGAGEKLFF	TGTGCCAGCACGGGGGCTGGGGAAAAACTGTTTTTT
TRBV6-5	once	TRBJ2-4	NA	CASSYSSRAKNIQYF	TGTGCCAGCAGTTACTCTAGCAGAGCCAAAAACATTCAGTACTTC
TRBV12-3/TRBV12-4	NA	TRBJ1-1	TRBD1	CASSFGTGARVTEAFF	TGTGCCAGCAGTTTCGGGACAGGGGCCCGGGTCACTGAAGCTTTCTTT
TRBV11-3	NA	TRBJ2-1	TRBD1	CASSPAMTGGLFSYNEQFF	TGTGCCAGCAGCCCAGCCATGACAGGGGGGTTATTCTCCTACAATGAGCAGTTCTTC
TRBV12-3/TRBV12-4	NA	TRBJ1-2	NA	CASSLAENYGYTF	TGTGCCAGCAGCTTAGCGGAAAACTATGGCTACACCTTC
TRBV4-3	NA	TRBJ1-2	NA	CASSQARGRGYGYTF	TGCGCCAGCAGCCAAGCTCGAGGGCGCGGCTATGGCTACACCTTC
TRBV20-1	NA	TRBJ2-7	TRBD2	CSARDLLTSGGVYNEQYF	TGCAGTGCTAGAGACTTATTAACTAGCGGGGGGGTATACAATGAGCAGTACTTC
TRBV13	few	TRBJ1-1	NA	CASSLVTANTEAFF	TGTGCCAGCAGCTTAGTAACAGCGAACACTGAAGCTTTCTTT
TRBV6-5	once	TRBJ2-5	TRBD2	CASSPGTSGLQETQYF	TGTGCCAGCAGTCCCGGGACTAGCGGATTACAAGAGACCCAGTACTTC
TRBV7-9	NA	TRBJ1-3	NA	CASNPLGVGNTIYF	TGTGCCAGCAACCCTTTAGGGGTAGGAAACACCATATATTTT
TRBV7-2	NA	TRBJ1-2	NA	CASSSGAREGLGGYTF	TGTGCCAGCAGCAGCGGCGCCAGGGAGGGGTTGGGCGGCTACACCTTC
TRBV29-1	few	TRBJ2-7	NA	CSVRNSGYEQYF	TGCAGCGTTCGGAACAGTGGCTACGAGCAGTACTTC